Shown below are 17 T cell receptor beta chains from a single sample sequenced in a study of cytomegalovirus exposure and HLA in healthy donors (dated by TCRdb to about 2017). Libraries were prepared through the immunoSEQ multiplex PCR assay. For the multiplex PCR, a mixture combining 60 forward primers for TCR Vbeta segments and 13 reverse primers for TCR Jbeta segments was used. TCRdb holds this immuneACCESS table with in-frame rearrangements only. Some clones are missing; in checked studies, unresolved V genes explain under half, and the rest has no known cause. This sample is represented by about 200,000 clones; approximately 70% of them were singletons. The ten largest clones take up around 3% of the sample. Material: PBMCs. These receptors were taken from a man between 35 and 55 years old in good health and CMV-seropositive.

The genes are TRBV6-1 and TRBJ1-1, with D possibly TRBD1 on 5 matching bases. The germline V gene encodes CDR1 MNHNS and CDR2 SASEGT. This CDR3 region has 15 residues. V was shortened by 1 base and J by 3 bases, with 12 bases between the two germline ends. Here the CDR3 reads CASSEEGLRYTEAFF. The CDR3, as DNA: TGTGCCAGCAGTGAAGAGGGGCTTCGATACACTGAAGCTTTCTTT.

The V call is TRBV5-1, the J call TRBJ2-5; tentative D call: TRBD2 (6 bases). Trimming left V 1 base short and J 3 bases short, with 16 bases between. The CDR3 sequence is 16 residues long. Per germline, CDR1 SGHRS and CDR2 YFSETQ. The CDR3 loop reads CASSLTAWGVEETQYF. CDR3 nucleotides: TGCGCCAGCAGCTTGACTGCGTGGGGGGTGGAAGAGACCCAGTACTTC.

This clone came up a few times. The CDR3, as DNA: TGTGCCAGCAGCCGCTCGACAGGTAGATCCTACGAGCAGTACTTC. Encoded protein: CASSRSTGRSYEQYF. The V and J genes are TRBV11-2 and TRBJ2-7, with a weak D call TRBD1 (6 bases). CDR3 size: 15 residues. The V gene's germline CDR1 is SGHAT and CDR2 FQNNGV. V shed 5 bases and J shed 1 base, with 15 bases lying between them.

The V call is TRBV7-8, the J call TRBJ2-2; D might be TRBD2 (5 bases). V lost 2 bases, J lost 4 bases, and 17 bases lay in between. Germline CDR1 SGHVS, CDR2 FQNEAQ. The CDR3 runs to 17 residues. The CDR3 DNA reads as TGTGCCAGCAGCTTAATCATCCCGGACTCGGGCACCGGGGAGCTGTTTTTT. Protein product: CASSLIIPDSGTGELFF. The full variable domain, its missing parts supplied by reference TRBV7-8 and TRBJ2-2, is GAGVSQSPRYKVAKRGQDVALRCDPISGHVSLFWYQQALGQGPEFLTYFQNEAQLDKSGLPSDRFFAERPEGSVSTLKIQRTQQEDSAVYLCASSLIIPDSGTGELFFGEGSRLTVL.

This chain connects TRBV9 to TRBJ1-4, with D hard to call. This CDR3 region has 15 residues. The V gene's germline CDR1 is SGDLS and CDR2 YYNGEE. Trimming pared 0 bases from V and 5 bases from J, leaving 11 bases between. The CDR3: CASSVAEIPNEKLFF. In nucleotides, the CDR3 is TGTGCCAGCAGCGTAGCTGAGATACCGAATGAAAAACTGTTTTTT.

The chain carries TRBV5-1 and TRBJ2-5, with D unresolved. V shed 6 bases and J shed 1 base, with 7 bases lying between them. Germline assignment: CDR1 SGHRS and CDR2 YFSETQ. The CDR3 sequence is 12 residues long. DNA for the CDR3: TGCGCCAGCACAGGATTCCAAGAGACCCAGTACTTC. Protein sequence: CASTGFQETQYF.

On this clone: At one boundary the junction diverges from the germline segment, which might be a read error. The chain couples TRBV7-9 to TRBJ2-3; the D is unclear. Germline CDR1 is SEHNR and CDR2 is FQNEAQ (reference sequence). The CDR3 covers 12 residues. The CDR3 DNA sequence: TGTTCCAGCAGTCCCTCCACAGATACGCAGTATTTT. This translates into CSSSPSTDTQYF.

The rearrangement uses TRBV4-1 and TRBJ1-2; 7 nucleotides agree with TRBD1. The V segment lost 1 base and the J segment 2 bases; nucleotides outside the gene matches: 4. The CDR3 has 15 amino acids. The germline gives CDR1 MGHRA, CDR2 YSYEKL. The CDR3 reads CASSQAGQLNYGYTF. The CDR3 bases are TGCGCCAGCAGCCAAGCGGGACAGCTAAACTATGGCTACACCTTC.

The rearrangement joins TRBV4-3 to TRBJ2-1, with a possible D match to TRBD2 (5 bases). V shed 1 base and J shed 7 bases, with 17 bases lying between them. CDR1 LGHNA and CDR2 YSLEER come from the germline V gene. There are 16 residues in the CDR3. CDR3 sequence (DNA): TGCGCCAGCAGCCAAGGCCCCGGGGTAGGACGTAATGAGCAGTTCTTC. Amino acid sequence: CASSQGPGVGRNEQFF.

There are a few counts of this clone. The chain joins TRBV27 to TRBJ1-1, with D hard to call. V gave up 4 bases and J gave up 0 bases, with 12 bases separating them. The CDR3 length is 15 residues. The germline CDR1 and CDR2 sequences are MNHEY and SMNVEV (reference sequence). CDR3 in DNA: TGTGCCAGCAGTTATTCAACAGTCATGAACACTGAAGCTTTCTTT. The encoded protein is CASSYSTVMNTEAFF.

J is TRBJ2-2 and V is TRBV10-3, with a tentative D call TRBD2 (5 bases). CDR3 length: 12 amino acids. V dropped 6 bases and J dropped 4 bases, with 6 bases sitting between them. Germline-derived CDR1 and CDR2 are ENHRY and SYGVKD. Written as DNA, the CDR3 is TGTGCCATCAGGGCGGGCACCGGGGAGCTGTTTTTT. It codes for CAIRAGTGELFF.

This sequence joins TRBV9 and TRBJ2-1; 9 bases line up with TRBD2. CDR3 length: 16 residues. Losses at the gene ends were 0 bases for V and 6 bases for J; bases not matched to a gene: 7. CDR1 is SGDLS and CDR2 is YYNGEE in the germline V gene. The CDR3 nucleotides read TGTGCCAGCAGCGTAGGCGGCGGGGGGGCCAGCAATGAGCAGTTCTTC. Amino acids: CASSVGGGGASNEQFF.

This sequence joins TRBV1 and TRBJ2-3; TRBD2, as called in the table, went unchecked against the DNA. TRBV1 is noted as a pseudogene. This CDR3 region has 13 residues. In DNA, the CDR3 is TGCACCAGCAGCCAAGTAGCTACAGATACGCAGTATTTT. It is translated as CTSSQVATDTQYF.

This chain uses TRBV4-2 with TRBJ2-1; no definite D call. The CDR3 is 13 amino acids. Germline lookup yields CDR1 LGHNA and CDR2 YNFKEQ. The germline V and J ends were trimmed by 0 bases and 7 bases, with 7 bases remaining between them. CDR3 DNA: TGTGCCAGCAGCCAAGACAGTTCAAATGAGCAGTTCTTC. It specifies CASSQDSSNEQFF.

V gene TRBV28 combines with J gene TRBJ1-1; TRBD1 is a possible D gene (5 bases). V was shortened by 6 bases and J by 0 bases, with 20 bases between the two germline ends. The CDR3 is 17 residues long. Per germline, CDR1 MDHEN and CDR2 SYDVKM. The CDR3 DNA sequence: TGTGCCAGCAGCCCCTACATGGGGGGAACCCTGAACACTGAAGCTTTCTTT. This gives the protein CASSPYMGGTLNTEAFF.

The rearrangement joins TRBV6-1 to TRBJ1-5, with 8 bases that match TRBD1. The CDR3 consists of 14 residues. The V segment lost 6 bases and the J segment 3 bases; nucleotides outside the gene matches: 4. Germline CDR1 is MNHNS and CDR2 is SASEGT. In DNA form, the CDR3 reads TGTGCCAGCAGGGAGACAGGGGCCAATCAGCCCCAGCATTTT. This translates into CASRETGANQPQHF.

The gene calls are TRBV5-1 and TRBJ2-6; 10 bases align to TRBD1. The CDR3 runs 17 residues. Trimming took 3 bases from V and 3 from J; bases not matched to a gene: 6. Germline loops: CDR1 SGHRS, CDR2 YFSETQ. This CDR3 reads CASSSDRGARGANVLTF. The CDR3 DNA reads TGCGCCAGCAGCTCGGACAGGGGGGCACGTGGGGCCAACGTCCTGACTTTC.